The clone carrying this T cell receptor (beta chain) was counted ten times or more. Specified time point: newly diagnosed GD, antithyroid drugs for less than 3 months. From RNA extracted from PBMCs, the TCR library was made. This record comes from a study of regulatory T cells in long-lasting Graves disease. This CDR3 comprises 16 residues. Losses at the gene ends were 0 bases for V and 3 bases for J; bases not matched to a gene: 4. Arm-PCR of CDR3 regions with iRepertoire HTBI primers generated TCR beta libraries. TCRdb itself ran the multiplex PCR reads through MiXCR, one entry per CDR3 protein. The repertoire holds roughly 520,000 distinct CDR3 sequences, with around 12% as singletons. This sample also appeared in a second study, on T cells in Graves' hyperthyroidism and ophthalmopathy. Turning to that study: Each diagnosis drew on symptoms, thyroxine, TRAb, thyroid ultrasound and orbital computed tomography findings.

Sequenced here: peripheral blood mononuclear cells (PBMCs), sampled at new diagnosis, from a patient treated with antithyroid drugs. The receptor's source is a woman under 40 with Graves disease. The chain has TRBV12-3 or TRBV12-4 and TRBJ2-2; 7 nucleotides line up with TRBD2. The CDR3 spells CASSLAPGLHTGELFF. DNA for the CDR3: TGTGCCAGCAGTTTAGCCCCGGGACTACACACCGGGGAGCTGTTTTTT.